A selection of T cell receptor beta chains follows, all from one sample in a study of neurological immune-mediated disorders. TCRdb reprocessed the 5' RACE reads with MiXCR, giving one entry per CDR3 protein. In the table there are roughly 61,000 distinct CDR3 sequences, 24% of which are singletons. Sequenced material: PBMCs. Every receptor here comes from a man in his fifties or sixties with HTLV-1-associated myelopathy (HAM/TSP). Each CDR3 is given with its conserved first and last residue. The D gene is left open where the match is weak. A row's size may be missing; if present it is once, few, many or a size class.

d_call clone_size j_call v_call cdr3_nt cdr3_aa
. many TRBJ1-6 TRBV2 TGTGCCAGCAGTGAAGCCGGCCCTTATAATTCACCCCTCCACTTT CASSEAGPYNSPLHF
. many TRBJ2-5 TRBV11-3 TGTGCCAGCAGGGGCCCACAAGAGACCCAGTACTTC CASRGPQETQYF
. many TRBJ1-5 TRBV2 TGTGCCAGCAGTGAAGCGGTGGGGGGCAATCAGCCCCAGCATTTT CASSEAVGGNQPQHF
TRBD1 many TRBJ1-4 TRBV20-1 TGCAGGCACACAGGGGCCGCGAATGAAAAACTGTTTTTT CRHTGAANEKLFF
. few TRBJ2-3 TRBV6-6 TGTGCCAGCAGTGACTTTGCCTCCACAGATACGCAGTATTTT CASSDFASTDTQYF
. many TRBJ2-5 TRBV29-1 TGCAGCGTTGTCAGAGCCCAAGAGACCCAGTACTTC CSVVRAQETQYF
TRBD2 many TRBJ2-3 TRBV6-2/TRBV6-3 TGTGCCAGCAGTTTTTTTGCCCCTAGCGGGAGAACAGATACGCAGTATTTT CASSFFAPSGRTDTQYF
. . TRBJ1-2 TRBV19 TGTGCCAGTAGTATAGATAGGAGTGGCTACACCTTC CASSIDRSGYTF
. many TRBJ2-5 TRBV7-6 TGTGCCAGCAGCCCGGGACTGTCAAAAGAGACCCAGTACTTC CASSPGLSKETQYF
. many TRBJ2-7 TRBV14 TGTGCCAGCAGCCAATCCTACGAGCAGTACTTC CASSQSYEQYF
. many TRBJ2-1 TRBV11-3 TGTGCCAGCAGCCCCCGGGACGCCCGCTACAATGAGCAGTTCTTC CASSPRDARYNEQFF
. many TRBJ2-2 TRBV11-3 TGTGCCAGCAGCTTCCGGGACCGCAGCACCGGGGAGCTGTTTTTT CASSFRDRSTGELFF
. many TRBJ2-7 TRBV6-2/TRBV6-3 TGTGCCAGCACCACGGGACTCCCAGGAGAATACGAGCAGTACTTC CASTTGLPGEYEQYF
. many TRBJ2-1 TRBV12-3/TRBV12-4 TGTGCCAGCAGTTCTAGGTCCGGGGTCAATGAGCAGTTCTTC CASSSRSGVNEQFF
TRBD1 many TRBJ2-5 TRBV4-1 TGCGCCAGCAGCCAACCGGGACAGCAAGAGACCCAGTACTTC CASSQPGQQETQYF
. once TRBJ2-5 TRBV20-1 TGCAGTGCTTCCCCGGCTGAGAGGGGAGAGACCCAGTACTTC CSASPAERGETQYF
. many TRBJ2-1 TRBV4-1 TGCGCCAGCAGCCCGGGGGCGGGAAGCTACAATGAGCAGTTCTTC CASSPGAGSYNEQFF
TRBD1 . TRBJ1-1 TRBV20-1 TGCAGTGCTAGAGTGCAGGGGGGCACGAACACTGAAGCTTTCTTT CSARVQGGTNTEAFF
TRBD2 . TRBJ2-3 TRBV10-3 TGTGCCATCAGTGCTTTCGCGGGAGTGGGAGATACGCAGTATTTT CAISAFAGVGDTQYF
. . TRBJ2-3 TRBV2 TGTGCCAGCAACAAAGCGGAAGGCACAGATACGCAGTATTTT CASNKAEGTDTQYF
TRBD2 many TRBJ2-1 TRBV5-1 TGCGCCAGCAGTTTTGGTGGTAGCGGGAGACTTGAGCAGTTCTTC CASSFGGSGRLEQFF
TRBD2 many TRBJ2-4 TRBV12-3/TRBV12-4 TGTGCCAGCAGTCCGGGCGGCGGGAGTAACATTCAGTACTTC CASSPGGGSNIQYF
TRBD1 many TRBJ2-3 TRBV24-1 TGTGCCACCAGTGATGATACAGGGGGAGCCTTCCGTACGCAGTATTTT CATSDDTGGAFRTQYF
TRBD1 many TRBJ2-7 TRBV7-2 TGTGCCAGCAGCTCTTCCCGGGACAGGGAATACGAGCAGTACTTC CASSSSRDREYEQYF
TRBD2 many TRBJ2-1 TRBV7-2 TGTGCCAGCAGCTCTATCACTAGCGGGAGTAGGAATGAGCAGTTCTTC CASSSITSGSRNEQFF
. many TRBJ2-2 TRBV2 TGTGCCAGCAGTTTCCGACGGGGCGGGGAGCTGTTTTTT CASSFRRGGELFF
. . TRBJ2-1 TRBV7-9 TGTGCCAGCAGCTTGAACGTCAACTACAATGAGCAGTTCTTC CASSLNVNYNEQFF
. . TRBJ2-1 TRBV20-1 TGCAGTGCTAGATATCTGAGTACCAGCTACAATGAGCAGTTCTTC CSARYLSTSYNEQFF
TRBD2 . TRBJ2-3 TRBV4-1 TGCGCCAGCAGCCAACGAGTAGCGGGAGTCTCAGATACGCAGTATTTT CASSQRVAGVSDTQYF
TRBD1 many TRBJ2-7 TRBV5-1 TGCGCCAGCAGCTTGGCGACAGGGGTCCCCTACGAGCAGTACTTC CASSLATGVPYEQYF
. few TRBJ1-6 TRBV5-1 TGCGCCAGCAGCTTGGGGACAGAGAATTCACCCCTCCACTTT CASSLGTENSPLHF
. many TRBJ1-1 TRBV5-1 TGCGCCAGCAGTAACAGCATGAACACTGAAGCTTTCTTT CASSNSMNTEAFF
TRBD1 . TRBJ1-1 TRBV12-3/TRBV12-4 TGTGCCAGCACCCCTGACAGGGCGAACACTGAAGCTTTCTTT CASTPDRANTEAFF
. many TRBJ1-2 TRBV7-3 TGTGCCAGCAGCTTACCCTGGGACCTCCTTGCAAGGCCCGGCTACACCTTC CASSLPWDLLARPGYTF
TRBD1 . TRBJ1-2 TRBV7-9 TGTGCCAGCAGTTTTGGACAGGGATATGGCTACACCTTC CASSFGQGYGYTF
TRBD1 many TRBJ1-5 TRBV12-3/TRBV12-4 TGTGCCAGCAGTCCCTCCTGGACAGGGCACAATCAGCCCCAGCATTTT CASSPSWTGHNQPQHF
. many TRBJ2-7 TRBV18 TGTGCCAGCTCACCCGAATACGAGCAGTACTTC CASSPEYEQYF
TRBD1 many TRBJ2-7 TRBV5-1 TGCGCCAGCAGCCCAACGGACAGGTCATTCTCCCAGTACTTC CASSPTDRSFSQYF
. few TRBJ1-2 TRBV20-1 TGCAGTGCCACAAGGGGAGATCTTACCTATGGCTACACCTTC CSATRGDLTYGYTF
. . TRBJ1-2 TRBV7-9 TGTGCCAGCAGCTCGCCGGACACTGCTAACTATGGCTACACCTTC CASSSPDTANYGYTF
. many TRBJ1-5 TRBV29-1 TGCAGCGTTACTGACAGCCCCAATCAGCCCCAGCATTTT CSVTDSPNQPQHF
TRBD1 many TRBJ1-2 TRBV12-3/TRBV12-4 TGTGCCAGCAGTCTACCGGGACAGACTAACTATGGCTACACCTTC CASSLPGQTNYGYTF
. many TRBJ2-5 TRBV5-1 TGCGCCAGCAGTCCGTCACGGGGTACGGAGACCCAGTACTTC CASSPSRGTETQYF
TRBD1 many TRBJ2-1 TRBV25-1 TGTGCCAGCAGGACAGGGGACGAGCAGTTCTTC CASRTGDEQFF
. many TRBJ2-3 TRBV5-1 TGCGCCAGCAGCTTGGGGACACTGTCTAGCACAGATACGCAGTATTTT CASSLGTLSSTDTQYF
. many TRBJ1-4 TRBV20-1 TGCAGTGCTAGACCCCTGAGGGGGAGGGGTGAGGAAAAACTGTTTTTT CSARPLRGRGEEKLFF
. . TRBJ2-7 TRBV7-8 TGTGCCAGCAGCTACGGACAGCCCGTGGGCGAGCAGTACTTC CASSYGQPVGEQYF
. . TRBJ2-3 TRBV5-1 TGCGCCAGCAGCTTGGGACCGGGAAACACGCCGACAGATACGCAGTATTTT CASSLGPGNTPTDTQYF
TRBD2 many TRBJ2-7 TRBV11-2 TGTGCCAGCAGCCTAGCGGGAGGGCCCTACGAGCAGTACTTC CASSLAGGPYEQYF
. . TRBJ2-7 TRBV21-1 TGTGCCAGGGGCGAGGCAGATAAAGGTAGCGCCTACGAGCAGTACTTC CARGEADKGSAYEQYF
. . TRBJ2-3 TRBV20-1 TGCAGTGCTAGTGCCAGACGTAGCAGGGATACGCAGTATTTT CSASARRSRDTQYF
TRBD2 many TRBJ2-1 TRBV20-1 TGCAGTGCTAGCAGGACTAGCGGGCTTGGGGAGCAGTTCTTC CSASRTSGLGEQFF
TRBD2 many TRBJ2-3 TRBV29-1 TGCAGCGTTGAAGAGGGACTAGCGGGGCAGTATTTT CSVEEGLAGQYF
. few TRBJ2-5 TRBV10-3 TGTGCCATCAGTGGCCAGTACTTC CAISGQYF
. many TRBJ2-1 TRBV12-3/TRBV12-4 TGTGCCAGCAGTTTGAGGGGGGGGCGGTTCTTC CASSLRGGRFF
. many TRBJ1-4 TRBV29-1 TGCAGCGTTGCGGCAGCACCTAATGAAAAACTGTTTTTT CSVAAAPNEKLFF
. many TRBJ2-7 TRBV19 TGTGCCAGCCGACGACAGGAGAGCTCCTACGAGCAGTACTTC CASRRQESSYEQYF